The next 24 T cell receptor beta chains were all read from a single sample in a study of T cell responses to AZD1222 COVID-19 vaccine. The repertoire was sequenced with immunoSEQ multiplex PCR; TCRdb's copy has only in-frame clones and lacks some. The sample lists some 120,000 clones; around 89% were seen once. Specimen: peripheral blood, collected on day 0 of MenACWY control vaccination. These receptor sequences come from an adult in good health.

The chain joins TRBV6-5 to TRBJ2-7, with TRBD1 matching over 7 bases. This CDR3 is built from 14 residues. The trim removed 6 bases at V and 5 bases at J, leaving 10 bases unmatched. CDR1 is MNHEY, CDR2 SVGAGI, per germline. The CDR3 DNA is TGTGCCAGCAGACGGGCCGACAGGGTCCACGAGCAGTACTTC. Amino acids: CASRRADRVHEQYF.

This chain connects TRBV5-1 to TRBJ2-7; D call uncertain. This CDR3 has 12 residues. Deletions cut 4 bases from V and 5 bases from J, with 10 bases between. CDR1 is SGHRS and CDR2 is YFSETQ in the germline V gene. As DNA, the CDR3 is TGCGCCAGCAGCCGGACGACGAACGAGCAGTACTTC. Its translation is CASSRTTNEQYF.

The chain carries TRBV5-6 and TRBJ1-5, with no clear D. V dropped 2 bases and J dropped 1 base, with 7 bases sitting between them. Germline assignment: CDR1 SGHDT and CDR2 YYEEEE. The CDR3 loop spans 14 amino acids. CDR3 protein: CASSFMGSNQPQHF. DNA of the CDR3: TGTGCCAGCAGCTTCATGGGCAGCAATCAGCCCCAGCATTTT.

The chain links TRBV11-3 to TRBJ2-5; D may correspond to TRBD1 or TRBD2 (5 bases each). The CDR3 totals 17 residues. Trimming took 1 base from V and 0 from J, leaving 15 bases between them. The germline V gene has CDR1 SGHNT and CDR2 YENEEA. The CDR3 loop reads CASSLGGTKLYQETQYF. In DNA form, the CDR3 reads TGTGCCAGCAGCTTAGGAGGGACCAAGCTGTACCAAGAGACCCAGTACTTC.

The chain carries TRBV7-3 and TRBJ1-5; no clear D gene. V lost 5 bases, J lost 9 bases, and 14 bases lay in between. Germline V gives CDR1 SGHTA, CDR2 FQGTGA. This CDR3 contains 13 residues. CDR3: CASSVRVLRPQHF. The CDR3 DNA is TGTGCCAGCAGCGTCCGGGTCCTCCGGCCCCAGCATTTT.

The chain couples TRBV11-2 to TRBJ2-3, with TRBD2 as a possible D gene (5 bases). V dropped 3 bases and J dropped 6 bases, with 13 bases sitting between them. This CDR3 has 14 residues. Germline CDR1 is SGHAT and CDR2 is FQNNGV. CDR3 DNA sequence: TGTGCCAGCAGCTTTGTGGCCGAGCGGGATACGCAGTATTTT. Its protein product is CASSFVAERDTQYF.

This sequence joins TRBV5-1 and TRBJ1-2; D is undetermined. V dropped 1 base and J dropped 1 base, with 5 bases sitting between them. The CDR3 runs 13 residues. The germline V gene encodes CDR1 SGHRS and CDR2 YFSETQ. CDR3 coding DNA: TGCGCCAGCAGCTTGACAGATAACTATGGCTACACCTTC. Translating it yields CASSLTDNYGYTF.

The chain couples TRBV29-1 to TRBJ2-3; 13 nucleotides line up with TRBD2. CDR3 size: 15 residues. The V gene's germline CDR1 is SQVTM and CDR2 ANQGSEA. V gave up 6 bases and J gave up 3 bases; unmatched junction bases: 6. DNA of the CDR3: TGCAGCGTCATACCGGGACTAGCGGGGACAGATACGCAGTATTTT. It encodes CSVIPGLAGTDTQYF.

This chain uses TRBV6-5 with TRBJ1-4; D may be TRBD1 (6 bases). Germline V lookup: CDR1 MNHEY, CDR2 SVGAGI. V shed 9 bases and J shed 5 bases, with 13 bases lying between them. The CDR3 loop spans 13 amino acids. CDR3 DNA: TGTGCCAGTCGGGGGGCAGGAAATGAAAAACTGTTTTTT. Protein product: CASRGAGNEKLFF.

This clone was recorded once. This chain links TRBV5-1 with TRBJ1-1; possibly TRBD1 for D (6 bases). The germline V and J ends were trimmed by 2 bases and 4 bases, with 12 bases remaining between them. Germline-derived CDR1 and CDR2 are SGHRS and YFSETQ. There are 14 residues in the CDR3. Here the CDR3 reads CASSLGGKGTEAFF. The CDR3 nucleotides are TGCGCCAGCAGCTTAGGGGGTAAGGGCACTGAAGCTTTCTTT.

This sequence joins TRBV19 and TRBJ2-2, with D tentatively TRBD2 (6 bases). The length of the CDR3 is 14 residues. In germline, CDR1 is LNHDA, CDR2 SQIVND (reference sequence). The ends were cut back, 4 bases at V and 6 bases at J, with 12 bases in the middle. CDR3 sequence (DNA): TGTGCCAGTAGTAAAGATTCGGGGGCCGGGGAGCTGTTTTTT. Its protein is CASSKDSGAGELFF.

The chain's CDR3 is CAWSVPGGGYQPQHF. CDR3 DNA sequence: TGTGCCTGGAGTGTACCGGGGGGGGGCTATCAGCCCCAGCATTTT. The rearrangement uses TRBV30 and TRBJ1-5; D perhaps matches TRBD1 (6 bases). Per germline, CDR1 GTSNPN and CDR2 SVGIG (reference sequence). This CDR3 is built from 15 residues. V was clipped by 0 bases and J by 5 bases, with 14 bases between them.

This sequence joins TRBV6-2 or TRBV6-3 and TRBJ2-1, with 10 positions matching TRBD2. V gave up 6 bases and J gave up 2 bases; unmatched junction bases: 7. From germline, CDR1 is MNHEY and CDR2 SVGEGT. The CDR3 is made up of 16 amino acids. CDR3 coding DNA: TGTGCCAGCAGCGTAGGACTAGCGGTAACCTACAATGAGCAGTTCTTC. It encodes CASSVGLAVTYNEQFF.

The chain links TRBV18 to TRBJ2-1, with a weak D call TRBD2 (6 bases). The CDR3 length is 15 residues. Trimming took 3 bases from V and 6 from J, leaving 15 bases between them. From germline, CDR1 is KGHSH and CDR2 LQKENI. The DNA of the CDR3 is TGTGCCAGCTCACCCGAGGCGGGACTTTCCAATGAGCAGTTCTTC. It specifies CASSPEAGLSNEQFF.

CDR3 amino acids: CASSDSRLAGSGEQFF. The CDR3 DNA reads TGTGCCAGCAGTGACTCCCGCCTAGCGGGATCGGGTGAGCAGTTCTTC. This rearrangement joins TRBV6-4 to TRBJ2-1, with 9 bases that match TRBD2. The CDR3 is 16 amino acids. Germline-derived CDR1 and CDR2 are MRHNA and SNTAGT. J was trimmed by 9 bases and V by 0 bases; bases with no gene match: 9.

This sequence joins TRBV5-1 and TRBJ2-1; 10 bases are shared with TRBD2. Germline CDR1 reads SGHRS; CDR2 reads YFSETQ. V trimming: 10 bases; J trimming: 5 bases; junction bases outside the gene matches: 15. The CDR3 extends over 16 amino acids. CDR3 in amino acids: CAANYPSGRAHNEQFF. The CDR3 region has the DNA TGCGCCGCCAACTATCCTAGCGGGAGAGCGCACAATGAGCAGTTCTTC.

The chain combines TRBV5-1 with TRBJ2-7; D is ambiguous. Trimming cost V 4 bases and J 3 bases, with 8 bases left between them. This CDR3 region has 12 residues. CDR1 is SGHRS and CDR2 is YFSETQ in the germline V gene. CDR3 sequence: CASSQTFYEQYF. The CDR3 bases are TGCGCCAGCAGCCAGACGTTCTACGAGCAGTACTTC.

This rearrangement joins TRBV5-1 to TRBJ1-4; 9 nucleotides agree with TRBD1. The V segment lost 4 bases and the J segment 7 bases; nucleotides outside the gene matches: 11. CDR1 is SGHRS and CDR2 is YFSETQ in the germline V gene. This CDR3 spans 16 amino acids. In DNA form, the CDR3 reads TGCGCCAGCAGCACCGGGACAGGGAACTTATTTGAAAAACTGTTTTTT. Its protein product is CASSTGTGNLFEKLFF.

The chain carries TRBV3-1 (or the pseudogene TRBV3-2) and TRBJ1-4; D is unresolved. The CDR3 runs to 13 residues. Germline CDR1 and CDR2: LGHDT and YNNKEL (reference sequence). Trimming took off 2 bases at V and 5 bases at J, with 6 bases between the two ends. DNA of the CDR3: TGTGCCAGCAGCCAACCACAAAATGAAAAACTGTTTTTT. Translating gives CASSQPQNEKLFF.

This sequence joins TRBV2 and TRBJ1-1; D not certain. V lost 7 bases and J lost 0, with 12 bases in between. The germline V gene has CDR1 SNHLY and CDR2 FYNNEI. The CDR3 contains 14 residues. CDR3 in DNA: TGTGCCAGCATGAAACTGGTTATGAACACTGAAGCTTTCTTT. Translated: CASMKLVMNTEAFF.

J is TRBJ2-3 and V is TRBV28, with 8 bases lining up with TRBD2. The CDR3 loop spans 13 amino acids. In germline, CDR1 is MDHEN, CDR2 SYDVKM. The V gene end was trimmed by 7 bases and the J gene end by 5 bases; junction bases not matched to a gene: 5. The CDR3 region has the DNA TGTGCCAGCATGGCGGGAGGTAAAGATACGCAGTATTTT. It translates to CASMAGGKDTQYF. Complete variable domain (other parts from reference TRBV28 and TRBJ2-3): DVKVTQSSRYLVKRTGEKVFLECVQDMDHENMFWYRQDPGLGLRLIYFSYDVKMKEKGDIPEGYSVSREKKERFSLILESASTNQTSMYLCASMAGGKDTQYFGPGTRLTVL.

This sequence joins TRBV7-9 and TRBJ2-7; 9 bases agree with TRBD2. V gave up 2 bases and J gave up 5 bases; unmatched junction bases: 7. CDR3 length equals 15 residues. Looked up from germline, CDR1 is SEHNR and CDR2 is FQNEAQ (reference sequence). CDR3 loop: CASSLSGGRAHEQYF. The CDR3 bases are TGTGCCAGCAGCTTATCCGGCGGGAGGGCCCACGAGCAGTACTTC.

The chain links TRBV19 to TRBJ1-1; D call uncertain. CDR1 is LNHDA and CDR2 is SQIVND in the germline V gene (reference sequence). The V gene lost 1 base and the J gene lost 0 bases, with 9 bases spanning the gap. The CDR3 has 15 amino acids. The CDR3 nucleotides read TGTGCCAGTAGTATAGCCCTAAGACTGAACACTGAAGCTTTCTTT. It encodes CASSIALRLNTEAFF.

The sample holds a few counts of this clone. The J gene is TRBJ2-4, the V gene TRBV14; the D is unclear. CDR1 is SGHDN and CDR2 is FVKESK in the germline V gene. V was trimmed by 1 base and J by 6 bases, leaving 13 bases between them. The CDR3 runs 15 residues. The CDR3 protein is CASSQVTVMGNIQYF. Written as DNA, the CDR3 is TGTGCCAGCAGCCAAGTAACAGTGATGGGAAACATTCAGTACTTC.